A single T cell receptor beta chain is shown here with its context. Its target antigen remains unknown. Base-call qualities are not available, and no considerably larger clone is one nucleotide away. The immunoSEQ Assay was used to sequence TCRbeta CDR3 regions. After extraction, genomic DNA underwent amplification by bias-controlled multiplex PCR, followed by high-throughput sequencing. Processing in the source paper ran as follows. To quantify the absolute abundance of each unique TCRbeta CDR3 region, sequences were collapsed and filtered. T cell fraction was estimated by normalizing TCRbeta template counts to usable DNA, which was measured by amplifying reference genes present in all nucleated cells. Repertoire TCRs were annotated as SARS-CoV-2-specific by exact matching of V gene, CDR3 amino acid sequence and J gene to a known reactive TCR set. MIRA supplied the reference SARS-CoV-2 TCR set, which was filtered for enrichment in COVID-19-positive ImmuneCODE repertoires so that public or cross-reactive TCRs were removed. Based on the MIRA antigens, annotated TCRs were further analysed at the level of specific ORF or position within ORF. Breadth was defined as annotated unique rearrangements over total unique productive rearrangements; depth was the summed frequency of those rearrangements. Group comparisons of TCR breadth used two-sided Wilcoxon rank-sum tests. The source is immuneACCESS, and TCRdb retained only in-frame sequences with V and J called. Part of the clones is not carried over; for the studies checked, unresolved V genes explain less than half of this, and the remainder is unexplained. V, J and clone size are taken as reported in that table, and D and trimming were inferred from the DNA itself. This sample gives about 440,000 clones in total; 80% to 95% of them show up just once. 4.3% of the sample comes from the top ten.

Reading the label with the study, this specimen's treatment or condition is: around 19 received Ad26.COV2.S at low or high dose, single or two shots; 5 received placebo; per-sample allocation not given. Repertoires of vaccine and placebo recipients were sequenced from samples collected on day 63 after the first injection. In Cohort 1b, about two dozen adults aged 18-55 years were enrolled at a single site in Boston, USA, between 29 July and 7 August 2020. Ad26.COV2.S was a replication-incompetent adenovirus type 26 vector that expressed a prefusion-stabilized SARS-CoV-2 spike protein derived from the original Wuhan strain. This entry is derived from a study of Ad26.COV2.S vaccination and SARS-CoV-2 variants (dated by TCRdb to about 2021). With regard to the full study: Vaccine-arm donors came from COV1001, a multicentre, randomized, double-blind, placebo-controlled phase I-IIa trial of Ad26.COV2.S in healthy adults. Ad26.COV2.S was administered intramuscularly at 5 x 10^10 or 1 x 10^11 viral particles, either as a single shot or as two shots given 56 days apart. Sequencing of the TCRbeta repertoire served to evaluate the specificity and breadth of SARS-CoV-2-reactive T cell receptors following Ad26.COV2.S vaccination. A total of 32 samples were included in the TCR-sequenced set, comprising roughly 20 Ad26.COV2.S vaccine recipients, 5 placebo recipients and 8 SARS-CoV-2 convalescent individuals. Trial participants were randomized into five groups of five: low-dose or high-dose Ad26.COV2.S given once or twice, or placebo on both occasions. Blinding of investigators to trial group allocation was maintained during experiments and outcome assessment. Here is what the overall study found, with its caveats: The study lacked the statistical power to compare responses across vaccine doses or regimens. Non-spike TCR breadth was comparable between vaccine and placebo recipients, consistent with the vaccine containing only spike. Substantial breadth of spike-specific CD8+ and CD4+ T cell responses was reported after vaccination. The authors noted that the TCR breadth and depth analyses may have underestimated total T cell responses. Spike-specific TCR breadth was higher in Ad26.COV2.S recipients than in placebo recipients (P = 0.0014).

V was cut back by 1 base and J by 6 bases, leaving a gap of 12 bases between them. The cysteine opens and the phenylalanine closes a CDR3 of 14 amino acids. Of the read, only the CDR3 DNA is kept; its 42 bases are in frame from base 1. For CDR1 and CDR2, the germline V gene lists SGHTA and FQGNSA. The TCR originated in a person aged 18 to 59 who received the Ad26.COV2.S COVID-19 vaccine or a placebo. The sequenced sample was peripheral blood, obtained in a trial of Ad26.COV2.S vaccine versus placebo. The sequence links TRBV7-2 to TRBJ1-1; TRBD1 is a weak D gene call, 5 bases matching. The sequence in DNA is TGTGCCAGCAGCTTAGGGCAGGGTATAGCTGAAGCTTTCTTT. Its protein product is CASSLGQGIAEAFF. Outside the CDR3, residues come from the reference TRBV7-2 and TRBJ1-1 proteins, so the full variable domain is: GAGVSQSPSNKVTEKGKDVELRCDPISGHTALYWYRQSLGQGLEFLIYFQGNSAPDKSGLPSDRFSAERTGGSVSTLTIQRTQQEDSAVYLCASSLGQGIAEAFFGQGTRLTVV.